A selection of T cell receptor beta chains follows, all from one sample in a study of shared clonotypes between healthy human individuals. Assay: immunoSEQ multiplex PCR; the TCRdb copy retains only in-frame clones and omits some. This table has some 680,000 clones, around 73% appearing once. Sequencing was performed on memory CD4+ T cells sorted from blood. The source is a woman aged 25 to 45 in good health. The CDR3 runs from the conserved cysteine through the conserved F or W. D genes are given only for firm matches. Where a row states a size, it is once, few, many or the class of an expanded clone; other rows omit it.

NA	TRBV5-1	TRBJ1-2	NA	TGCGCCAGCAGCCCCTTGGATGACCCTGAGGACTATGGCTACACCTTC	CASSPLDDPEDYGYTF
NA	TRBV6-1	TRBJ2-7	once	TGTGCCAGCACCCGACAGGTATCCTACGAGCAGTACTTC	CASTRQVSYEQYF
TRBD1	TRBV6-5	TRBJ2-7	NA	TGTGCCAGCAGTTACCGGCCCCCGGACAGGGGTTACGAGCAGTACTTC	CASSYRPPDRGYEQYF
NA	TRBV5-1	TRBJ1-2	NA	TGCGCCAGCAGCCAAGGATTATATGGCTACACCTTC	CASSQGLYGYTF
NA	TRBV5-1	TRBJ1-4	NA	TGCGCCAGCAGCTTGCCAAATGAAAAACTGTTTTTT	CASSLPNEKLFF
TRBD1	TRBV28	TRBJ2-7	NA	TGTGCCAGCAGACCAGGGGGCGTTTACGAGCAGTACTTC	CASRPGGVYEQYF
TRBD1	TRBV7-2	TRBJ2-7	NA	TGTGCCAGTTCGGACAGGGGGCCTAGCGAGCAGTACTTC	CASSDRGPSEQYF
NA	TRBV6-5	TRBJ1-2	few	TGTGCCAGCACCACGGGGGGGTTCCAGGGCTACACCTTC	CASTTGGFQGYTF
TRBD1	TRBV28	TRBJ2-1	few	TGTGCCAGCAGAAGTGGACAGGCCTTGGGTGAGCAGTTCTTC	CASRSGQALGEQFF
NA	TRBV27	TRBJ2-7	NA	TGTGCCAGCAGCCCTCGGGGTAGCGAACCCTACGAGCAGTACTTC	CASSPRGSEPYEQYF
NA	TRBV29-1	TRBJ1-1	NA	TGCAGCGTTGGGGAACAGAGACAAGCTTTCTTT	CSVGEQRQAFF
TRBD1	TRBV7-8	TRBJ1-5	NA	TGTGCCAGCAGCGCAGACAGGGCGGTATATAGCAATCAGCCCCAGCATTTT	CASSADRAVYSNQPQHF
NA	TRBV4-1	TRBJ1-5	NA	TGCGCCAGCAGCCACCCCCGTGGGGGGAGGCCCCAGCATTTT	CASSHPRGGRPQHF
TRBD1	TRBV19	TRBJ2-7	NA	TGTGCCAGTACCTCGACAGGGGTCAGTCCCTACGAGCAGTACTTC	CASTSTGVSPYEQYF
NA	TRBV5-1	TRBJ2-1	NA	TGCGCCAGCAGGAGGGCAGGGGATGGTCATGAGCAGTTCTTC	CASRRAGDGHEQFF
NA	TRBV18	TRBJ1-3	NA	TGTGCCAGCTCGCCCCAGCCTGAGGCTGGAAACACCATATATTTT	CASSPQPEAGNTIYF
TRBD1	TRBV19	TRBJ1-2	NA	TGTGCCAGTAGTATATGGACAGGGGCCGCCCGGGGCTACACCTTC	CASSIWTGAARGYTF
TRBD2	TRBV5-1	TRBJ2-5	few	TGCGCCAGCAGCTTGGGACCGGGAGGCCAAGAGACCCAGTACTTC	CASSLGPGGQETQYF
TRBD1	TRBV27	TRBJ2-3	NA	TGTGCCAGCGGCCCAGACGGGACAGCCACAGATACGCAGTATTTT	CASGPDGTATDTQYF
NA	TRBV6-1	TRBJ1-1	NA	TGTGCCAGCAGTCCGGGGGCTAGGGGCACTGAAGCTTTCTTT	CASSPGARGTEAFF
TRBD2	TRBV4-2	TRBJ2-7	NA	TGTGCCAGCAGCCAGGGGGTAGCGGGAGAGGGCGAGCAGTACTTC	CASSQGVAGEGEQYF
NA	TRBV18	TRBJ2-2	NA	TGTGCCAGCTCACCACTAACAGGCCAATACACCGGGGAGCTGTTTTTT	CASSPLTGQYTGELFF
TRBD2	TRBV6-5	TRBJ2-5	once	TGTGCCAGCAGCCTTACCGGGACTACCCAAGAGACCCAGTACTTC	CASSLTGTTQETQYF
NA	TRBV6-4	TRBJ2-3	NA	TGTGCCAGCAGTATCGGTTCGGGTACAGATACGCAGTATTTT	CASSIGSGTDTQYF
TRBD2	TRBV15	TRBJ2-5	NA	TGTGCCACCAGCAGAGACCGTCTAGCGGTTCAAGAGACCCAGTACTTC	CATSRDRLAVQETQYF
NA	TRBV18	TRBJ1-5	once	TGTGCCAGCTCACCAACAGCAGGGATAAGTGAGTATAGCAATCAGCCCCAGCATTTT	CASSPTAGISEYSNQPQHF
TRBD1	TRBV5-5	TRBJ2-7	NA	TGTGCCAGCAGCCTCACGACAGGGGGATCCATTGACGAGCAGTACTTC	CASSLTTGGSIDEQYF
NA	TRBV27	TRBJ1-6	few	TGTGCCAGCAGCAGGGACTCCCGGCCCTCACCCCTCCACTTT	CASSRDSRPSPLHF
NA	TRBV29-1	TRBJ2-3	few	TGCAGCGTTGATGGGGGGACAGATACGCAGTATTTT	CSVDGGTDTQYF
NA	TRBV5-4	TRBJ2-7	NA	TGTGCCAGCAGCTTGGGAGTAAAGGCCTACGAGCAGTACTTC	CASSLGVKAYEQYF
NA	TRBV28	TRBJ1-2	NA	TGTGCCAGCACAAAGGGGGAGTATGGCTACACCTTC	CASTKGEYGYTF
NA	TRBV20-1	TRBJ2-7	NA	TGCAGTGCCCTGGACTATCAGCAGTACTTC	CSALDYQQYF
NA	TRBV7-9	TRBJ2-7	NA	TGTGCCAGCAGCCCCGGGACATCTTACGAGCAGTACTTC	CASSPGTSYEQYF
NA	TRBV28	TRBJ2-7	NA	TGTGCCAGCAGTTTTAACGGCTGGGAAACCTACGAGCAGTACTTC	CASSFNGWETYEQYF
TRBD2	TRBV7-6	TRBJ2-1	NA	TGTGCCAGCAGCTCCCAGCCTGGGGGGGGTGAGCAGTTCTTC	CASSSQPGGGEQFF
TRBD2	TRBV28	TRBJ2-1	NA	TGTGCCAGCAGGGGGGCGGGAGGGCCCTACAATGAGCAGTTCTTC	CASRGAGGPYNEQFF
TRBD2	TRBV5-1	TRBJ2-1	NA	TGCGCCAGCAGCTTCGACCCCGGGACTAGCGGGATGTCCTACAATGAGCAGTTCTTC	CASSFDPGTSGMSYNEQFF
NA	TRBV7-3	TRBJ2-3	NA	TGTGCCAGCAGCCCTCAGGGAGATACGCAGTATTTT	CASSPQGDTQYF
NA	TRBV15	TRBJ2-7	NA	TGTGCCACCAGCAGCGGACTAGTCGGGAAGGGGGCCTACGAGCAGTACTTC	CATSSGLVGKGAYEQYF
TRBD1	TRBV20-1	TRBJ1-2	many	TGCAGTGCCGGGACAGAGTATGGCTACACCTTC	CSAGTEYGYTF
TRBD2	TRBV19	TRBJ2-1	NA	TGTGCCAGTAGTCTAGCGGGGTACAATGAGCAGTTCTTC	CASSLAGYNEQFF
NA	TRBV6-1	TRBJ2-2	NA	TGTGCCAGCACCTTCTGGGAGGACGGGGAGCTGTTTTTT	CASTFWEDGELFF
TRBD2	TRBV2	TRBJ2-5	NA	TGTGCCAGCACTAGCGGGACCTCCGGGACCCAGTACTTC	CASTSGTSGTQYF
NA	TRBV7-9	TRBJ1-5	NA	TGTGCCAGCAGCTTAGCGGGCAGGGAGGGTATTAATCAGCCCCAGCATTTT	CASSLAGREGINQPQHF
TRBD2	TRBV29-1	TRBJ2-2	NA	TGCAGCGGATTAGCGGGAGGGAACACCGGGGAGCTGTTTTTT	CSGLAGGNTGELFF
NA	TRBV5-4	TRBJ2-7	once	TGTGCCAGCAGCCTTGACATTTACTCCTACGAGCAGTACTTC	CASSLDIYSYEQYF
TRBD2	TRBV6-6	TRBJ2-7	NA	TGTGCCAGCAGGCGGACTAGCGGTCCCTACGAGCAGTACTTC	CASRRTSGPYEQYF
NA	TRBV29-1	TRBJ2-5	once	TGCAGCGGCGAGGGACGGCTTCAAGAGACCCAGTACTTC	CSGEGRLQETQYF
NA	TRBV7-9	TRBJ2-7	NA	TGTGCCAGCAGCTTATTTACCGAGGGCGAGCAGTACTTC	CASSLFTEGEQYF